This T cell receptor beta chain was sequenced in a study of blood T cell repertoires in COVID-19. As for the study in general: The samples span acute and convalescent COVID-19 from the United States, Italy and Spain. Sources were T cells, B-cell-depleted T cells, or PBMCs; the material itself was cDNA or gDNA.

In the source study's methods: Reference gene primer amplification gave estimated nucleated cell counts. The assay was immunoSEQ multiplex PCR, and TCRdb's table has in-frame clones only and misses some. Clone size and the V and J calls come from that table; the DNA yielded D and trimming. The table lists about 120,000 clones, about 89% of them singletons, with 4% to 5.5% in the top ten. The length of the CDR3 is 13 residues. J was trimmed by 3 bases and V by 6 bases; bases with no gene match: 4. Germline CDR1 and CDR2: SNHLY and FYNNEI. The chain uses TRBV2 and TRBJ2-5, with 7 bases identical to TRBD1. The TCR comes from a man aged 40-49 years with acute or convalescent COVID-19. The sequenced material came from peripheral blood. Here the CDR3 DNA reads TGTGCCAGCAGGAAGACAGGGAAAGAGACCCAGTACTTC. Translated, it gives CASRKTGKETQYF.